A selection of T cell receptor beta chains follows, all from one sample in a study of cytomegalovirus exposure and HLA in healthy donors. Produced via immunoSEQ multiplex PCR; TCRdb's table is partial and in-frame only. The sample carries roughly 150,000 clones, 70% to 85% recorded once. Sequencing was carried out using PBMCs. The receptors here all came from a woman between 45 and 60 years old in good health and CMV-seropositive. The CDR3 runs from the conserved cysteine through the conserved F or W. Fields, in order: J gene, clone size, D gene, V gene, CDR3 DNA, CDR3 protein. A D gene is named only where the DNA matches it firmly. Size values are once, few and many counts, or a class for expanded clones, and some rows have none.

>TRBJ1-1|-|TRBD1|TRBV4-2
TGTGCCAGCAGCCAAGGGGGACAGTTAAACACTGAAGCTTTCTTT
CASSQGGQLNTEAFF
>TRBJ1-1|once|-|TRBV5-4
TGTGCCAGCAGCTTGGGACTACAATCGAACACTGAAGCTTTCTTT
CASSLGLQSNTEAFF
>TRBJ1-1|-|-|TRBV11-3
TGTGCCAGCAGCTCTCTCGGGTCCACTGAAGCTTTCTTT
CASSSLGSTEAFF
>TRBJ2-4|-|-|TRBV29-1
TGCAGCGTTGAAGAATTCCGGCGGGGTTCCTTAGCCAAAAACATTCAGTACTTC
CSVEEFRRGSLAKNIQYF
>TRBJ2-7|-|-|TRBV6-6
TGTGCCAGCAGTGCACAGACAGGCCTGGGCTCCTACGAGCAGTACTTC
CASSAQTGLGSYEQYF
>TRBJ1-1|-|TRBD1|TRBV7-2
TGTGCCAGCAGCTATCGGACAGGTGTCACTGAAGCTTTCTTT
CASSYRTGVTEAFF
>TRBJ2-1|few|-|TRBV7-2
TGTGCCAGCAGCTTAGCTTCAGCGGGCGGATCGTTCTTC
CASSLASAGGSFF
>TRBJ2-1|-|TRBD2|TRBV6-1
TGTGCCAGCAGTGAATTAGCGGGGCGGCGGTTCTTC
CASSELAGRRFF
>TRBJ2-1|-|TRBD2|TRBV7-8
TGTGCCAGCAGCTGGAGAGCGGGGGGCAGAACATACAATGAGCAGTTCTTC
CASSWRAGGRTYNEQFF
>TRBJ2-7|once|-|TRBV19
TGTGCCACCTCCAGTCTGGCGGGGATCGACGAGCAGTACTTC
CATSSLAGIDEQYF
>TRBJ2-7|-|TRBD1|TRBV6-1
TGTGCCAGCAGAGACAGGGGACAGGTCCTTTACGAGCAGTACTTC
CASRDRGQVLYEQYF
>TRBJ2-1|-|-|TRBV7-8
TGTGCCAGCAGCCCCGCCCCGGAGGGGCGCTATGAGCAGTTCTTC
CASSPAPEGRYEQFF
>TRBJ2-7|-|TRBD1|TRBV28
TGTGCCAGCAGTCCTCGGGACAGGGGGCCGTACGAGCAGTACTTC
CASSPRDRGPYEQYF
>TRBJ2-3|-|-|TRBV5-4
TGTGCCAGCAGCTTGGCGGGGATTCCAGGCACAGATACGCAGTATTTT
CASSLAGIPGTDTQYF
>TRBJ1-2|-|-|TRBV9
TGTGCCAGCAGCGGGCGGGGTGCTGGCTACACCTTC
CASSGRGAGYTF
>TRBJ1-5|-|-|TRBV10-1
TGCGCCAGCAGTGGGGGGGGCAGGGAGGAGGATCAGCCCCAGCATTTT
CASSGGGREEDQPQHF
>TRBJ1-6|-|-|TRBV5-1
TGCGCCAGCAGCTTGAAGGGAGGCTCCTATAATTCACCCCTCCACTTT
CASSLKGGSYNSPLHF
>TRBJ2-4|-|TRBD1|TRBV29-1
TGCAGCGTTGAGCCCCCGGGACAGGCCAAAAACATTCAGTACTTC
CSVEPPGQAKNIQYF
>TRBJ2-7|-|TRBD1|TRBV9
TGTGCCAGCAGCGTTGCGGGACAGGGAATAGGGGAGCAGTACTTC
CASSVAGQGIGEQYF
>TRBJ2-3|-|TRBD1|TRBV7-9
TGTGCCAGCGACGACAGGGGGGGCCCAGATACGCAGTATTTT
CASDDRGGPDTQYF
>TRBJ1-6|-|-|TRBV7-2
TGTGCCAGCAGCTTAGGGGGCCCTAATTCACCCCTCCACTTT
CASSLGGPNSPLHF
>TRBJ1-3|-|-|TRBV6-1
TGTGCCAGCAGTGGGGGAGTAAGCTCTGGAAACACCATATATTTT
CASSGGVSSGNTIYF
>TRBJ2-2|once|TRBD1|TRBV28
TGTGCCAGCAGTTCCGGACAGGGCACCGGGGAGCTGTTTTTT
CASSSGQGTGELFF
>TRBJ1-5|once|-|TRBV27
TGTGCCAGCAGTTTAGCTGGTCAGGAAAATCAGCCCCAGCATTTT
CASSLAGQENQPQHF
>TRBJ2-7|-|-|TRBV5-1
TGCGCCAGCAGACTGACTAGTGTCTACGAGCAGTACTTC
CASRLTSVYEQYF
>TRBJ2-2|once|TRBD1|TRBV7-9
TGTGCCAGCAGCCTGGGACAGACCAACACCGGGGAGCTGTTTTTT
CASSLGQTNTGELFF
>TRBJ2-1|-|-|TRBV7-9
TGTGCCAGCAGCCACGGTGCAGCGGGTTCTAACAATGAGCAGTTCTTC
CASSHGAAGSNNEQFF
>TRBJ2-7|few|TRBD2|TRBV4-3
TGCGCCAGCAGCCAAGGGCTAGCGGGGAGCTCCTACGAGCAGTACTTC
CASSQGLAGSSYEQYF
>TRBJ2-2|-|TRBD1|TRBV5-1
TGCGCCAGCACCCTGACAGGGTTGTATACCGGGGAGCTGTTTTTT
CASTLTGLYTGELFF
>TRBJ2-3|-|TRBD2|TRBV14
TGTGCCAGCAGCGGGCCGGGACTAGTAGGGTCAGATACGCAGTATTTT
CASSGPGLVGSDTQYF
>TRBJ1-5|few|TRBD1|TRBV27
TGTGCCAGCAGTCCGGGACAGAATCAGCCCCAGCATTTT
CASSPGQNQPQHF